Sequencing of this TCR beta chain was carried out in a study of blood T cell repertoires in COVID-19. Looking at the study overall: Specimens from acute and convalescent COVID-19 originated in the United States, Italy and Spain.

Per the study methods: Reference gene primer amplification gave nucleated cell count estimates. TCRdb keeps only in-frame clones here, not all; method: immunoSEQ multiplex PCR. The V and J calls and clone size are taken from that table; D and trimming were inferred from the DNA. The sample lists 250,000 to 300,000 clones; 91% were seen once. Losses at the gene ends were 3 bases for V and 2 bases for J; bases not matched to a gene: 8. The CDR3 contains 16 residues. CDR1 and CDR2 (germline): SGDLS, YYNGEE. This clonotype was obtained from a human donor in a cohort exposed to, infected with or recovered from COVID-19 (not recorded which). The donor label of this sample is uncertain. Sequenced: PBMCs or T cells enriched from blood (not recorded which). The rearrangement links TRBV9 to TRBJ2-3; 8 nucleotides match TRBD2. This CDR3 is CASSARSRGDTDTQYF. CDR3 DNA sequence: TGTGCCAGCAGCGCACGGTCGCGGGGGGACACAGATACGCAGTATTTT.